Described below is a single TCR beta chain sequence and its context. From the germline J gene comes the end of the CDR3, since the read stops 3 residues before it. The sample is drawn from a study of Tregs in tolerant kidney transplant recipients. The overall study: Mixed chimerism was transient after nonmyeloablative marrow transplants from related graft donors.

Germline V gives CDR1 SGHVS, CDR2 FNYEAQ. V was pared by 7 bases and J by 9 bases, with 11 bases of the junction left unmatched. The CDR3 has 14 residues. Measured with immunoSEQ multiplex PCR; TCRdb has only the in-frame clones, and not every one. This sample's clone table lists about 52,000 clones. The rearrangement joins TRBV7-6 to TRBJ2-1, with 8 bases matching TRBD1. The source is a human donor who received a combined kidney and bone marrow transplant. The sample in question was CD4+ T cells from blood, obtained before the transplant. The CDR3 protein is CASTRGTGEGEQFF. Incomplete CDR3 DNA: TGTGCCAGCACCCGCGGGACAGGCGAGGGTGAG.